The 29 T cell receptor beta chains listed next were all sequenced from one sample in a study of T cells in women clearing cervical HPV infection. Repertoires were generated with immunoSEQ multiplex PCR, while TCRdb's copy carries only in-frame clones and drops some. This sample's clone table lists 13,000 or so clones. Sequencing was done on a sample of blood buffy coat. Receptor source: a woman between 18 and 69 years old with a cervical HPV16 infection that either progressed to CIN3+ or cleared (not recorded which).

Comments on this clone: With the read ending 3 residues before the CDR3 end, the germline J gene is used to fill in that end. The rearrangement uses TRBV19 and TRBJ2-3; tentatively, D is TRBD1 (6 bases). The CDR3 covers 14 residues. CDR1 and CDR2 from the germline V gene are LNHDA and SQIVND (reference sequence). CDR3 loop: CASSMDSLNQPQYF. Partial CDR3 DNA: TGTGCCAGTAGTATGGACAGTCTAAATCAGCCG.

As regards this clone: The read falls 3 residues short of the CDR3 end, and the missing part is taken from the germline J gene. The rearrangement links TRBV7-2 to TRBJ2-4; possibly TRBD1 for D (6 bases). Per germline, CDR1 SGHTA and CDR2 FQGNSA. This CDR3 comprises 15 residues. Incomplete CDR3 DNA: TGTGCCAGCAGCAGAGAGAAGCAGGGGCGCGATGGT. Residues: CASSREKQGRDG. The CDR3 in full is CASSREKQGRDGQYF.

A remark on this clone: The sequence runs out 3 residues before the end of the CDR3; the remainder is reconstructed from the germline J gene. The chain uses TRBV2 and TRBJ2-3; D is undetermined. Trimming cost V 1 base and J 2 bases, with 7 bases left between them. The CDR3 sequence is 14 residues long. Germline assignment: CDR1 SNHLY and CDR2 FYNNEI. The CDR3 sequence is CASSEDRITDTQYF. CDR3 DNA (partial): TGTGCCAGCAGTGAAGACAGAATCACAGATACG.

The CDR3 spells CAWRNLRDMNTEAFF. CDR3 DNA, as far as it was read: TGTGCCTGGCGTAACTTAAGGGACATGAACACTGAA. V is TRBV30 and J is TRBJ1-1, with D perhaps matching TRBD1 (6 bases). The read ends 3 residues shy of where the CDR3 ends; the end is completed using the germline J gene. The CDR3 has 15 amino acids. V lost 5 bases and J lost 0, with 16 bases in between. Germline V gene lookup returns CDR1 GTSNPN and CDR2 SVGIG (reference sequence).

As for this clone: The CDR3 goes on 3 residues after the read ends, and that part is filled in from the germline J gene. This chain joins TRBV7-8 and TRBJ1-1, with 7 bases matching TRBD1. Germline V lookup: CDR1 SGHVS, CDR2 FQNEAQ. The CDR3 is made up of 14 amino acids. Unmatched junction bases numbered 6, after V lost 6 bases and J lost 2 bases. The DNA read from the CDR3 is TGTGCCAGCAGGCCCAACAGGGGAAACACTGAA. It specifies CASRPNRGNTE. The whole CDR3 reads CASRPNRGNTEAFF.

CDR3 amino acids: CASSFYQGEGQYF. The DNA read from the CDR3 is TGTGCCAGCAGCTTCTATCAGGGGGAAGGT. This sequence joins TRBV7-2 and TRBJ2-4; 7 nucleotides agree with TRBD1. The read ends 3 residues early relative to the CDR3; the germline J gene fills the gap. The CDR3 runs to 13 residues. The germline V gene has CDR1 SGHTA and CDR2 FQGNSA.

Notes on this clone: The read terminates 3 residues ahead of where the CDR3 ends, so the germline J gene completes it. J is TRBJ1-2 and V is TRBV7-2, with 7 bases aligning to TRBD1. Germline loops: CDR1 SGHTA, CDR2 FQGNSA. The CDR3 covers 15 residues. V lost 3 bases to trimming and J lost 6 bases; unmatched junction nucleotides: 10. The CDR3 sequence: CASSFTGVGKNGYTF. The CDR3 bases that were read are TGTGCCAGCAGCTTTACAGGGGTGGGAAAAAATGGC.

About this clone: The read halts 3 residues ahead of the CDR3 end, with the missing end drawn from the germline J gene. The gene calls are TRBV5-4 and TRBJ2-3; 7 bases are a match to TRBD1. Trimming removed 9 bases from V and 3 bases from J; junction bases left unmatched: 13. There are 15 residues in the CDR3. From germline, CDR1 is SGHNT and CDR2 YYREEE (reference sequence). CDR3 DNA (partial): TGTGCCACCTACAGGGGACCCGGGGAGACAGATACG. It yields the protein CATYRGPGETDT. From start to end, the CDR3 is CATYRGPGETDTQYF.

Judged by frequency, this clone is medium-sized (0.01 to 0.1%). The sequence runs out 3 residues before the end of the CDR3; the remainder is reconstructed from the germline J gene. V is TRBV30 and J is TRBJ2-7; D not resolved. Germline CDR1 GTSNPN, CDR2 SVGIG (reference sequence). Trimming stripped 0 bases from V and 0 bases from J, with 3 bases between. CDR3 length: 12 residues. The CDR3 sequence: CAWSVNSYEQYF. The sequenced CDR3 bases are TGTGCCTGGAGTGTTAACTCCTACGAG.

A remark on this clone: An end of the junction differs from the germline gene, which may be a read error. The read comes to an end 3 residues before the CDR3 does, leaving the germline J gene to fill in the end. V and J are TRBV29-1 and TRBJ1-3; no definite D call. Germline V gene sequence: CDR1 SQVTM, CDR2 ANQGSEA. This CDR3 comprises 13 residues. CDR3 DNA (partial): TGCAGCGTTCGTTTGGTCCTCAAGAACACA. Translated, it gives CSVRLVLKNT. In full, the CDR3 reads CSVRLVLKNTIYF.

In regard to this clone: The read terminates 3 residues before the CDR3 end, so the remaining end is supplied by the germline J gene. The chain joins TRBV20-1 to TRBJ2-5; 12 positions agree with TRBD2. Germline-derived CDR1 and CDR2 are DFQATT and SNEGSKA (reference sequence). The CDR3 is 16 residues long. The sequenced part of the CDR3 DNA is TGCAGTGCTAGCCCTCCGGGACTAGCGGGCACAGATACC. The encoded protein is CSASPPGLAGTDT. The entire CDR3 sequence reads CSASPPGLAGTDTQYF.

This clone ranks as medium-sized in terms of frequency. With the read ending 3 residues before the CDR3 end, the germline J gene is used to fill in that end. The chain has TRBV7-2 and TRBJ2-2; 7 nucleotides line up with TRBD1. The V and J ends lost 2 bases and 1 base, in that order; junction bases with no gene match: 1. The CDR3 length is 15 residues. Germline CDR1 is SGHTA and CDR2 is FQGNSA. CDR3 sequence reads: CASSLNRGNTGELFF. CDR3 bases read: TGTGCCAGCAGCTTAAACAGGGGGAACACCGGGGAG.

The chain's CDR3 is CASSSGLAAQETQYF. The sequenced CDR3 bases are TGTGCCAGCAGCTCCGGACTAGCGGCCCAAGAGACC. The rearrangement links TRBV7-9 to TRBJ2-5; the match to TRBD2 covers 10 bases. The read stops 3 residues short of the end of the CDR3; the missing end is completed from the germline J gene. The J segment lost 1 base and the V segment lost 4 bases, leaving 3 bases of the junction unmatched. The CDR3 extends over 15 amino acids. Germline lookup yields CDR1 SEHNR and CDR2 FQNEAQ (reference sequence).

Concerning this clone itself: The DNA ends 3 residues before the CDR3 does, and the rest of the CDR3 is filled in from the germline J gene. The J gene is TRBJ1-2, the V gene TRBV5-6, with a weak D call TRBD1 (6 bases). The CDR3 extends over 15 amino acids. Germline assignment: CDR1 SGHDT and CDR2 YYEEEE. CDR3 residues: CASRLEAGARGGYTF. The part of the CDR3 DNA that was read is TGTGCCAGCAGACTAGAGGCAGGGGCCCGAGGAGGC.

Worth noting for this clone: With the read ending 3 residues before the CDR3 end, the germline J gene is used to fill in that end. The chain employs TRBV5-1 and TRBJ2-3; D gene unclear. CDR1 and CDR2 from the germline V gene are SGHRS and YFSETQ. This CDR3 has 14 amino acids. The ends were cut back, 0 bases at V and 7 bases at J, with 12 bases in the middle. The CDR3: CASSLGGPMNTQYF. The sequenced part of the CDR3 DNA is TGCGCCAGCAGCTTGGGAGGCCCAATGAATACG.

Remarks on this clone: The CDR3 is cut off 3 residues early in the read; its end comes from the germline J gene. The rearrangement joins TRBV20-1 to TRBJ2-1, with 9 bases matching TRBD2. The CDR3 runs to 15 residues. From germline, CDR1 is DFQATT and CDR2 SNEGSKA (reference sequence). With 4 bases clipped from V and 3 bases from J, the junction kept 7 bases outside the gene matches. The CDR3 protein is CSAIVERGVYNEQFF. The sequenced part of the CDR3 DNA is TGCAGTGCTATCGTCGAGCGGGGGGTCTACAATGAG.

On this clone itself: The read stops 3 residues short of the end of the CDR3; the missing end is completed from the germline J gene. The V and J genes are TRBV7-9 and TRBJ2-7; TRBD2 matches at 7 bases. This CDR3 is 15 amino acids long. After removal of 4 bases from V and 0 bases from J, the junction contained 6 bases not matched to a gene. The germline gives CDR1 SEHNR, CDR2 FQNEAQ (reference sequence). The sequenced CDR3 bases are TGTGCCAGCAGCTCCCCGGGCGGGAGCTCCTACGAG. This sequence encodes CASSSPGGSSYE. The CDR3, in full, reads CASSSPGGSSYEQYF.

This clone is labeled medium-sized based on frequency. The read stops 3 residues short of the end of the CDR3; the missing end is completed from the germline J gene. The rearrangement uses TRBV2 and TRBJ2-7; 8 bases are shared with TRBD1. This CDR3 has 14 amino acids. V was pared by 6 bases and J by 2 bases, with 6 bases of the junction left unmatched. The germline CDR1 and CDR2 sequences are SNHLY and FYNNEI. CDR3 loop: CASRKTGETYEQYF. The sequenced part of the CDR3 DNA is TGTGCCAGCAGAAAGACAGGGGAGACCTACGAG.

Notes on this clone: The read halts 3 residues ahead of the CDR3 end, with the missing end drawn from the germline J gene. V and J are TRBV7-8 and TRBJ2-7, with D maybe TRBD2 (6 bases). V was shortened by 6 bases and J by 4 bases, with 22 bases between the two germline ends. This CDR3 is built from 16 residues. CDR1 SGHVS and CDR2 FQNEAQ come from the germline V gene. CDR3 region: CASRLDRGSLGYEQYF. The CDR3 DNA, read in part, is TGTGCCAGCAGACTCGATCGGGGGAGCTTGGGATACGAG. The variable domain in full, completed from reference TRBV7-8 and TRBJ2-7, reads GAGVSQSPRYKVAKRGQDVALRCDPISGHVSLFWYQQALGQGPEFLTYFQNEAQLDKSGLPSDRFFAERPEGSVSTLKIQRTQQEDSAVYLCASRLDRGSLGYEQYFGPGTRLTVT.

Concerning this clone: The read stops 3 residues short of the end of the CDR3; the missing end is completed from the germline J gene. The chain employs TRBV5-1 and TRBJ1-2, with unresolved D. The CDR3 totals 13 residues. Trimming removed 0 bases from V and 1 base from J, with 4 bases in between. Germline CDR1 SGHRS, CDR2 YFSETQ. The CDR3 reads CASSLDGNYGYTF. CDR3 DNA, as far as it was read: TGCGCCAGCAGCTTGGACGGTAACTATGGC.

Comments on this clone: The read ends 3 residues before the CDR3 terminus; that terminus is restored from the germline J gene. This chain connects TRBV7-2 to TRBJ1-2; D possibly corresponds to TRBD1 (5 bases). This CDR3 has 13 amino acids. The germline gives CDR1 SGHTA, CDR2 FQGNSA. CDR3 DNA, as far as it was read: TGTGCCAGCAGCTTAGGGGGCAGGTCCGGC. Its protein product is CASSLGGRSG. The complete CDR3 reads CASSLGGRSGYTF.

A word on this clone: The read terminates 3 residues before the CDR3 end, so the remaining end is supplied by the germline J gene. The chain joins TRBV5-4 to TRBJ2-7; D possibly corresponds to TRBD2 (6 bases). V shed 6 bases and J shed 5 bases, with 21 bases lying between them. Germline V gives CDR1 SGHNT, CDR2 YYREEE (reference sequence). This CDR3 is built from 15 residues. The CDR3 bases that were read are TGTGCCAGCACCACCGGCGGGGACTCCTATAACGAG. Translation: CASTTGGDSYNE. The complete CDR3 sequence is CASTTGGDSYNEQYF.

A remark on this clone: The read terminates 3 residues before the CDR3 end, so the remaining end is supplied by the germline J gene. The chain uses TRBV7-9 and TRBJ1-1; perhaps TRBD1 as D (6 bases). The CDR3 loop spans 13 amino acids. The germline V gene has CDR1 SEHNR and CDR2 FQNEAQ (reference sequence). Trimming cost V 5 bases and J 6 bases, with 13 bases left between them. Partial CDR3 DNA: TGTGCCAGCAGCCAAAGGACAGTTCCTGAA. It encodes CASSQRTVPE. The whole CDR3 reads CASSQRTVPEAFF.

Remarks on this clone: The read terminates 3 residues before the CDR3 end, so the remaining end is supplied by the germline J gene. This rearrangement joins TRBV2 to TRBJ1-2; D ambiguous. Germline CDR1 is SNHLY and CDR2 is FYNNEI. The CDR3 has 11 amino acids. The CDR3 sequence is CASSDADTYTF. The CDR3 DNA, read in part, is TGTGCCAGCAGTGATGCGGATACC.

About this clone: The read ends 3 residues before the CDR3 terminus; that terminus is restored from the germline J gene. The rearrangement uses TRBV20-1 and TRBJ2-7, with 7 bases lining up with TRBD2. CDR3 size: 15 residues. CDR1 and CDR2 from the germline V gene are DFQATT and SNEGSKA (reference sequence). With V trimmed by 0 bases and J by 3 bases, 8 bases remained unmatched. The CDR3 reads CSARDLKRDYYEQYF. The sequenced CDR3 bases are TGCAGTGCTAGAGATCTTAAGAGGGACTACTACGAG.

The sequenced part of the CDR3 DNA is TGCAGTGCTAGAGAGGTCCTAGGCGGAACCGGGGAG. Encoded protein: CSAREVLGGTGE. The CDR3 in its entirety is CSAREVLGGTGELFF. The chain has TRBV20-1 and TRBJ2-2, with D uncertain. The read finishes 3 residues shy of the CDR3 end, and the germline J gene is used to complete it. Trimming left V 0 bases short and J 5 bases short, with 13 bases between. Germline CDR1 DFQATT, CDR2 SNEGSKA (reference sequence). The CDR3 consists of 15 residues.

On this clone: Read coverage stops 3 residues before the CDR3 terminus; the germline J gene supplies the remainder. V usage is TRBV19 and J usage is TRBJ2-2; weak D call: TRBD2 (6 bases). Germline V gives CDR1 LNHDA, CDR2 SQIVND (reference sequence). This CDR3 has 14 residues. CDR3 loop: CASSRDLDNEKLFF. CDR3 DNA, as far as it was read: TGTGCCAGTAGTCGGGACTTAGATAATGAAAAG.

In regard to this clone: The read stops 3 residues short of the end of the CDR3; the missing end is completed from the germline J gene. The chain carries TRBV7-7 and TRBJ1-2, with D perhaps matching TRBD1 (6 bases). The CDR3 runs to 14 residues. Germline V gives CDR1 SSHAT, CDR2 FNYEAQ (reference sequence). The CDR3 sequence is CASSLAARGYDYTF. The sequenced part of the CDR3 DNA is TGTGCCAGCAGCTTAGCGGCCAGGGGCTACGAC.

With regard to this clone: The read ends 3 residues shy of where the CDR3 ends; the end is completed using the germline J gene. V and J are TRBV7-9 and TRBJ1-1, with D maybe TRBD1 (6 bases). Germline values: CDR1 SEHNR, CDR2 FQNEAQ (reference sequence). The CDR3 extends over 15 amino acids. The V gene lost 5 bases and the J gene lost 0 bases, with 13 bases spanning the gap. CDR3 DNA (partial): TGTGCCAGCAGCGATAACAGGGTTATGAACACTGAA. Its protein product is CASSDNRVMNTE. The whole CDR3 reads CASSDNRVMNTEAFF. Supplemented by reference TRBV7-9 and TRBJ1-1, the full variable domain reads DTGVSQNPRHKITKRGQNVTFRCDPISEHNRLYWYRQTLGQGPEFLTYFQNEAQLEKSRLLSDRFSAERPKGSFSTLEIQRTEQGDSAMYLCASSDNRVMNTEAFFGQGTRLTVV.